This TCR beta chain was obtained from a study of blood T cells in healthy people across ages (dated by TCRdb to between 2015 and 2016). Regarding the complete study: Template switching captured roughly one uniquely barcoded TCR beta cDNA molecule per two T cells in model experiments. The study measured age-related changes in TCR beta repertoire diversity using deep sequencing normalized with unique cDNA molecular identifiers. The donors were divided into four age groups: young (average around 16 years), middle-aged (approximately 39), aged (approximately 62) and long-lived (about 79). For two donors (one aged 18 to 30 and one aged 80 or older), the study analyzed two additional independent replicas of 1 million unique cDNA reads from the same blood draw. Beyond this particular receptor, the publication reports: Because profiling used bulk unsorted PBMCs, naive and antigen-experienced compartments could not be compared conclusively. Estimates of total diversity based on one million sequenced T cells were regarded as lower bounds and as underestimates. Because donor CMV infection status was unknown, age-related changes in expanded clonotypes were potentially confounded. Compared with the aged group, the long-lived group had more naive CD4+ T cells, fewer expanded clones and increased TCR diversity, a pattern suggesting age selection. Observed TCR beta diversity correlated strongly with the percentage of naive T cells measured by flow cytometry. As age increased, observed TCR beta diversity per million T cells dropped in a roughly linear way, and a significant reduction was already evident by age 40.

This clonotype came up a few times. Its target antigen remains unknown. No clone much larger than this one lies a single base away; base qualities are absent. Germline trimming: 8 bases from V, 3 bases from J; junction bases outside gene matches: 4. The germline V gene encodes CDR1 MNHEY and CDR2 SVGAGI. From the cysteine up to the phenylalanine, the CDR3 has a length of 13 residues. The CDR3 DNA has 39 bases and is translated from base 1. Systemically healthy Caucasian individuals from Russia, approximately 39 in total and aged roughly 6 to 100 years, were included as donors. Each donor gave approximately 9.3 milliliters of peripheral blood, collected into EDTA-treated Vacutainer tubes. Ficoll-Paque density-gradient centrifugation was used to isolate PBMCs, with at least 6.5 million per sample. Trizol reagent was used to extract total RNA from the PBMCs, yielding at least 5 micrograms per sample. For every donor, flow cytometry on a PBMC aliquot measured the percentage of naive CD45RAhigh/CD27high T cells.

Preparation of the library involved 5' RACE. This sample was sequenced with an Illumina HiSeq 2500. A second PCR of roughly 6 to 11 cycles was run with a J-beta primer mix and a sample-barcoded 5' primer. Each TCR beta cDNA molecule received a unique molecular identifier from a template-switch 5' adaptor carrying 12 random nucleotides. At least 3 million CDR3-containing paired-end reads were obtained from each sample. The Mint cDNA synthesis kit, primed by a TRBC-specific oligonucleotide, was used to synthesize first-strand cDNA from all RNA. All cDNA was treated with uracil-DNA glycosylase and then went through a first 18-cycle PCR with the universal primers M1SS and BC2_uni_R. Turning to the authors' computational methods: For normalization, 1 million high-quality reads were randomly selected from each sample, with every read carrying a distinct molecular identifier. Reads sharing molecular identifiers were discarded rather than binned into consensus sequences. MiTCR, set to a Q25 quality threshold and the strictest error-elimination algorithm, was used for CDR3 identification, clonotype clustering and error correction. Lower-bound total TCR beta diversity was estimated with a nonparametric unseen species model using Euler transformation. TCRdb reran the public reads through fastp at Q25 and MiXCR, keeping productive beta chains. Rows merge per CDR3 protein into single entries with the most common DNA and genes. The V and J calls and clone size come from TCRdb's table, not from the authors' own analysis. The sample table lists around 780,000 distinct CDR3 sequences, roughly 25% of them with a count of one. Of the sample, 2.5% to 3.5% falls within the top ten clones.

In addition, the sample was reused for a study of T cells of mothers and their children. That second report states: Donors were nine systemically healthy Caucasian individuals: three mothers and their six children. cDNA synthesis used all of the extracted RNA, with roughly 1.5 ug of RNA in each 15 ul reaction. In the second PCR, the M1S primer added sample barcodes and 2-4 random nucleotides. Over 9.5 million TCR beta CDR3 reads were obtained for each mother, and 3 million to 3.5 million reads were obtained for each child. TCR recombination output is similarly shaped by thymic selection in related and unrelated pairs, with a minor effect exerted by inherited differences. Normalized repertoire overlap was always slightly but never significantly higher in related than unrelated mother-child pairs. No persistent microchimeric T cell clones were detected, at a sensitivity of approximately 110 clones per million clonotypes. Deep NGS was used in the study to compare the TCR beta repertoires of mothers and children and to look for features that separate related mother-child pairs from unrelated individuals. Mothers averaged about 37 +/- 4 years of age and children averaged around 10 +/- 4 years. Libraries were sequenced on Illumina HiSeq 2000 with 100+100 nt paired-end reads after adapter ligation with NEBNext reagents. To prevent cross-contamination, the mother and child libraries were prepared one month apart and sequenced in separate runs. For each donor, somewhere between roughly 500,000 and 2,100,000 distinct TCR beta clonotypes were identified. Naive TCR beta clonotypes were estimated from low-frequency clonotypes matched to each donor's FACS-determined naive share, without sorting.

The receptor was isolated from a boy younger than 18 in good health. The sequence is built from TRBV6-5 and TRBJ1-3; 7 junctional bases match TRBD1. Material for sequencing was blood. The DNA reads as follows: TGTGCCAGCCTGGGGACAGTTGGAAACACCATATATTTT. This encodes CASLGTVGNTIYF.